The entry below gives a single T cell receptor beta chain sequence along with its context. TCRdb reprocessed the 5' RACE reads with MiXCR, giving one entry per CDR3 protein. The sample lists 550,000 or so distinct CDR3 sequences, roughly a fifth seen once, with approximately 15% in the top ten. The sample is drawn from a study of T cells after yellow fever vaccination. The source of this sequence is a man aged 25-45 years who received the YFV17D yellow fever vaccine. Sequenced material: PBMCs, taken 15 days after the yellow fever booster vaccination.

The CDR3 region has the DNA TGTGCCAGCAGTTTTAGTGAAAATCAGCCCCAGCATTTT. It encodes CASSFSENQPQHF. V usage is TRBV12-3 or TRBV12-4 and J usage is TRBJ1-5; D unresolved. V dropped 3 bases and J dropped 4 bases, with 7 bases sitting between them. CDR3 size: 13 residues.